This record covers a single TCR beta chain. Antigen specificity is unknown. Clones were sequenced by immunoSEQ multiplex PCR, and TCRdb holds only the in-frame ones, with some missing. The sample contains 90,000 to 150,000 clones, approximately 90% of which appear only once. The record originates from a study of T cell responses to AZD1222 COVID-19 vaccine. Regarding the study as a whole: Repertoire sampling was restricted to post-peak T cell response timepoints.

V lost 6 bases and J lost 7, with 15 bases in between. CDR1 ENHRY and CDR2 SYGVKD come from the germline V gene. The CDR3 sequence is 13 residues long. Material: peripheral blood, obtained on day 0 of AZD1222 vaccination. The V and J genes are TRBV10-3 and TRBJ1-1; D possibly corresponds to TRBD1 (5 bases). This sequence was found in an adult in good health. The CDR3 loop reads CAIRAIRDVEAFF. DNA of the CDR3: TGTGCCATCAGAGCAATTCGGGACGTTGAAGCTTTCTTT.